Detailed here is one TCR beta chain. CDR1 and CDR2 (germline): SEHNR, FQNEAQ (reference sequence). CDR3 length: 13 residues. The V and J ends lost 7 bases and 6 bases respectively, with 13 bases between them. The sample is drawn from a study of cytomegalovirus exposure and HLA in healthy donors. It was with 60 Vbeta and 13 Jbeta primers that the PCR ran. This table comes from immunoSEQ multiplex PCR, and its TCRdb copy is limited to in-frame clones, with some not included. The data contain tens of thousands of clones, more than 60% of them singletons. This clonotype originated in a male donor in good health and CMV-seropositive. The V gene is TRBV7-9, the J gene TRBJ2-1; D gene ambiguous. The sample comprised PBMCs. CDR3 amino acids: CASNSADFNEQFF. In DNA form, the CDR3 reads TGTGCCAGCAATAGTGCGGATTTCAATGAGCAGTTCTTC.